The 8 T cell receptor beta chains below come from one sample, sequenced in a study of blood T cell repertoires in COVID-19. The table came from immunoSEQ multiplex PCR; TCRdb's copy has only in-frame clones and leaves some out. This sample yields more than 110,000 clones, of which about four fifths are seen a single time; 10% to 15% belongs to the top ten. The source material was peripheral blood. All receptors derive from a man older than 75 with acute or convalescent COVID-19.

This chain uses TRBV18 with TRBJ1-4; D uncertain. Germline V lookup: CDR1 KGHSH, CDR2 LQKENI. The CDR3 spans 15 residues. V was cut by 4 bases and J by 0 bases, with 9 bases left in between. The CDR3 sequence is CASSRTVATNEKLFF. The DNA for the CDR3 is TGTGCCAGCTCACGAACCGTAGCAACTAATGAAAAACTGTTTTTT. Together with reference TRBV18 and TRBJ1-4, the CDR3 gives the full variable domain: NAGVMQNPRHLVRRRGQEARLRCSPMKGHSHVYWYRQLPEEGLKFMVYLQKENIIDESGMPKERFSAEFPKEGPSILRIQQVVRGDSAAYFCASSRTVATNEKLFFGSGTQLSVL.

The rearrangement links TRBV4-1 to TRBJ1-4; 9 nucleotides agree with TRBD1. V dropped 4 bases and J dropped 8; count of bases not matched to a gene: 8. The CDR3 has 15 amino acids. The germline V gene has CDR1 MGHRA and CDR2 YSYEKL. This CDR3 reads CASSPTGGVGEKLFF. The CDR3 region has the DNA TGCGCCAGCAGCCCGACAGGGGGAGTAGGGGAAAAACTGTTTTTT.

A few counts support this clone. V usage is TRBV4-1 and J usage is TRBJ2-5; no clear D gene. The CDR3 loop spans 14 amino acids. The V gene lost 0 bases and the J gene lost 10 bases, with 15 bases spanning the gap. Germline V gene data show CDR1 as MGHRA and CDR2 as YSYEKL. CDR3 protein: CASSQDLLLRDQYF. The DNA of the CDR3 is TGCGCCAGCAGCCAAGATCTTCTGCTAAGAGACCAGTACTTC.

This clone was recorded a few times. This sequence joins TRBV7-2 and TRBJ1-6, with 8 bases identical to TRBD1. CDR1 SGHTA and CDR2 FQGNSA come from the germline V gene. With 5 bases clipped from V and 5 bases from J, the junction kept 8 bases outside the gene matches. This CDR3 comprises 16 residues. DNA for the CDR3: TGTGCCAGCAGCCGTCAGGGGGCTCTAAATAATTCACCCCTCCACTTT. Amino acids: CASSRQGALNNSPLHF.

The gene calls are TRBV5-5 and TRBJ2-3; TRBD2 is a possible D gene (6 bases). The CDR3 spans 15 residues. With 3 bases removed from V and 0 bases from J, the gap between germline ends came to 11 bases. The germline CDR1 and CDR2 sequences are SGHKS and YYEKEE (reference sequence). CDR3 amino acids: CASSSGGASTDTQYF. CDR3 coding DNA: TGTGCCAGCAGCTCCGGGGGTGCTAGCACAGATACGCAGTATTTT. Looking up the rest from reference TRBV5-5 and TRBJ2-3 gives the full variable domain: DAGVTQSPTHLIKTRGQQVTLRCSPISGHKSVSWYQQVLGQGPQFIFQYYEKEERGRGNFPDRFSARQFPNYSSELNVNALLLGDSALYLCASSSGGASTDTQYFGPGTRLTVL.

The chain recombines TRBV6-6 with TRBJ1-5; D is unclear. Germline assignment: CDR1 MNHNY and CDR2 SVGAGI (reference sequence). Trimming shortened V by 2 bases and J by 8 bases, and 10 bases separated the two germline ends. The CDR3 sequence is 13 residues long. The DNA of the CDR3 is TGTGCCAGCAGTTACCGCGACGGGGAGCCCCAGCATTTT. Translated, it gives CASSYRDGEPQHF.

J is TRBJ1-5 and V is TRBV19, with D hard to call. The ends were cut back, 10 bases at V and 0 bases at J, with 16 bases in the middle. This CDR3 contains 15 residues. CDR1 LNHDA and CDR2 SQIVND come from the germline V gene (reference sequence). The CDR3 nucleotides read TGTGCCACCAATCTGCGGGGAAATAGCAATCAGCCCCAGCATTTT. Amino acid sequence: CATNLRGNSNQPQHF. The variable domain in full, completed from reference TRBV19 and TRBJ1-5, reads DGGITQSPKYLFRKEGQNVTLSCEQNLNHDAMYWYRQDPGQGLRLIYYSQIVNDFQKGDIAEGYSVSREKKESFPLTVTSAQKNPTAFYLCATNLRGNSNQPQHFGDGTRLSIL.

This sequence joins TRBV27 and TRBJ2-3; D uncertain. The CDR3 is 15 amino acids. Per germline, CDR1 MNHEY and CDR2 SMNVEV (reference sequence). With 4 bases removed from V and 11 bases from J, the gap between germline ends came to 22 bases. This CDR3 is CASSSAGGRTDLQYF. DNA of the CDR3: TGTGCCAGCAGTTCCGCAGGTGGTCGTACAGATTTGCAGTATTTT.